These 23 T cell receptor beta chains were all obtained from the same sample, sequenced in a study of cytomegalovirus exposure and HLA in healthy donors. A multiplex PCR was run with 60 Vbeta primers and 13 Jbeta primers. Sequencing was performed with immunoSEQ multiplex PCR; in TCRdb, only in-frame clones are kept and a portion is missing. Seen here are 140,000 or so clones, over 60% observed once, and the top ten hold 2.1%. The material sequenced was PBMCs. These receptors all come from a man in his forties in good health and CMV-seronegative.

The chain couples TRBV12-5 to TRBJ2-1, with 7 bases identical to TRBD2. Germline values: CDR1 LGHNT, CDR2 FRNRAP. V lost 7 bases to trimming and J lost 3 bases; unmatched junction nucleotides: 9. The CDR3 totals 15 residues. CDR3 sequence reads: CASASTSENYNEQFF. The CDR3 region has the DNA TGTGCTAGTGCCTCAACTAGCGAAAACTACAATGAGCAGTTCTTC. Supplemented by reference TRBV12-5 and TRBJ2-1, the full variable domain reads DARVTQTPRHKVTEMGQEVTMRCQPILGHNTVFWYRQTMMQGLELLAYFRNRAPLDDSGMPKDRFSAEMPDATLATLKIQPSEPRDSAVYFCASASTSENYNEQFFGPGTRLTVL.

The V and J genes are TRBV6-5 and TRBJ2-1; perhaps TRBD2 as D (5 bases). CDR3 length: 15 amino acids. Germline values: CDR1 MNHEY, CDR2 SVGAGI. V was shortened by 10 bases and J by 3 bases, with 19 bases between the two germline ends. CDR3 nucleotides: TGTGCCACCCAACCCGGCGGTGGACTCTACAATGAGCAGTTCTTC. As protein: CATQPGGGLYNEQFF.

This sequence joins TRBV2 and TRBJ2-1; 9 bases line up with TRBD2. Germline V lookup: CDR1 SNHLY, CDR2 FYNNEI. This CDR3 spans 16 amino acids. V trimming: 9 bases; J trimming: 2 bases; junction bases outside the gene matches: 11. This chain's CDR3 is CARESRSGRTYNEQFF. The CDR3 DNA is TGTGCCAGAGAGAGCAGAAGCGGGAGGACCTACAATGAGCAGTTCTTC.

CDR3 region: CASGLAGTGVFSQPQHF. The CDR3 bases are TGTGCTAGTGGTTTGGCCGGGACAGGGGTTTTTAGTCAGCCCCAGCATTTT. V gene TRBV12-5 combines with J gene TRBJ1-5, with TRBD1 identical over 10 bases. The CDR3 loop spans 17 amino acids. In germline, CDR1 is LGHNT, CDR2 FRNRAP. V lost 1 base to trimming and J lost 6 bases; unmatched junction nucleotides: 9. Using reference TRBV12-5 and TRBJ1-5 for the parts outside the CDR3, the full variable domain is DARVTQTPRHKVTEMGQEVTMRCQPILGHNTVFWYRQTMMQGLELLAYFRNRAPLDDSGMPKDRFSAEMPDATLATLKIQPSEPRDSAVYFCASGLAGTGVFSQPQHFGDGTRLSIL.

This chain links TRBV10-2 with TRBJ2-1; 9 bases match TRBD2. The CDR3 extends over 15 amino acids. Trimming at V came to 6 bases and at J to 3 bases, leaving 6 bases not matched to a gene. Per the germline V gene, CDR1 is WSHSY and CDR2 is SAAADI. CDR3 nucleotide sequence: TGCGCCAGCAGGGGAGCGGGGGGTTACTACAATGAGCAGTTCTTC. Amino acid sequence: CASRGAGGYYNEQFF.

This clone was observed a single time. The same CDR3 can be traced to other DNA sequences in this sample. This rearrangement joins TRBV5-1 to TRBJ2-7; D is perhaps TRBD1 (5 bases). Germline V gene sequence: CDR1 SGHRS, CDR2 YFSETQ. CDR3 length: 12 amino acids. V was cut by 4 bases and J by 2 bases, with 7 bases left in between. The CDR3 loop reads CASSTGAYEQYF. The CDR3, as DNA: TGCGCCAGCAGCACAGGCGCCTACGAGCAGTACTTC.

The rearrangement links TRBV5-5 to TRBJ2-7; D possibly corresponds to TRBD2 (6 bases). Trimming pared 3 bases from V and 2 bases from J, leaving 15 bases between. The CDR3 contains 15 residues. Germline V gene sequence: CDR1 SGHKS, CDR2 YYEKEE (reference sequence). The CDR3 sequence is CASSSIVGGTYEQYF. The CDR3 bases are TGTGCCAGCAGCTCGATAGTCGGAGGGACCTACGAGCAGTACTTC. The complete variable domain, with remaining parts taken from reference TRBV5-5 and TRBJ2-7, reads DAGVTQSPTHLIKTRGQQVTLRCSPISGHKSVSWYQQVLGQGPQFIFQYYEKEERGRGNFPDRFSARQFPNYSSELNVNALLLGDSALYLCASSSIVGGTYEQYFGPGTRLTVT.

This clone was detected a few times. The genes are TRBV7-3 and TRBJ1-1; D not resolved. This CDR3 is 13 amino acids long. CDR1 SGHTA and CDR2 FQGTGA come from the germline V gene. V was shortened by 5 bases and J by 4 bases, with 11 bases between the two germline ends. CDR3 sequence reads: CASSLARGTEAFF. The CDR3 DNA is TGTGCCAGCAGCCTCGCAAGAGGCACTGAAGCTTTCTTT.

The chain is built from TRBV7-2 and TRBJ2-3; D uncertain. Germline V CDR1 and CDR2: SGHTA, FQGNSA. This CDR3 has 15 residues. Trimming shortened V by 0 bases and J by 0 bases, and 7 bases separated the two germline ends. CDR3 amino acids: CASSLASVSTDTQYF. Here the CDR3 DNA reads TGTGCCAGCAGCTTAGCGTCGGTAAGCACAGATACGCAGTATTTT.

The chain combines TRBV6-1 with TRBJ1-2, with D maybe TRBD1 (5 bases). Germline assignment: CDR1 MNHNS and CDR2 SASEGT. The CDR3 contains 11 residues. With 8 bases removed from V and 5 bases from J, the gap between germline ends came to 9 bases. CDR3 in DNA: TGTGCCAGCGGCCGGGGGTATGGCTACACCTTC. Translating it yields CASGRGYGYTF.

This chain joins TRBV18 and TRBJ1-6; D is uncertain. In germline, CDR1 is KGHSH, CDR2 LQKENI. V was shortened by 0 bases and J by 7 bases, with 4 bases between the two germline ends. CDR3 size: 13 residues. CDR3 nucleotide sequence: TGTGCCAGCTCACCACCCCCGAATTCACCCCTCCACTTT. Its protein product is CASSPPPNSPLHF.

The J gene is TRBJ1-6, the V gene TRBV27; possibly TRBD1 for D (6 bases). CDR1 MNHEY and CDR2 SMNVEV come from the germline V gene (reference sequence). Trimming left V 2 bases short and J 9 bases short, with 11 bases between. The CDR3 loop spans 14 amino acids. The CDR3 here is CASSLRGAISPLHF. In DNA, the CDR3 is TGTGCCAGCAGTTTACGGGGGGCTATTTCACCCCTCCACTTT.

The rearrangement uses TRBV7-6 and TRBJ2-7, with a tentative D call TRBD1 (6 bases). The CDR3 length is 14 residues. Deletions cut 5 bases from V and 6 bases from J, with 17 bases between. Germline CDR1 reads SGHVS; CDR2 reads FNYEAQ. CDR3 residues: CASSAGQLLGEQYF. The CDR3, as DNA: TGTGCCAGCAGCGCCGGACAGCTCCTCGGCGAGCAGTACTTC. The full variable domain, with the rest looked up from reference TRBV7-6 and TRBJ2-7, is GAGVSQSPRYKVTKRGQDVALRCDPISGHVSLYWYRQALGQGPEFLTYFNYEAQQDKSGLPNDRFSAERPEGSISTLTIQRTEQRDSAMYRCASSAGQLLGEQYFGPGTRLTVT.

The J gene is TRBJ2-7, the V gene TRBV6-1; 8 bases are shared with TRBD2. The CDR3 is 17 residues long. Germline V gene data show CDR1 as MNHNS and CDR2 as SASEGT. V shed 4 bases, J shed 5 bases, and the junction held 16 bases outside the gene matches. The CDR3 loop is CASSGARERGIGHEQYF. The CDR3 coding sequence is TGTGCCAGCAGTGGTGCCCGAGAGCGGGGGATAGGCCACGAGCAGTACTTC.

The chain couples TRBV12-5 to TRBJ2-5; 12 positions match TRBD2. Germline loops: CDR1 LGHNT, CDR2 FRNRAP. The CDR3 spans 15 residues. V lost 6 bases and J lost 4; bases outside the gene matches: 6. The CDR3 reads CASGTKTSGGETQYF. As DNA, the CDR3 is TGTGCTAGTGGGACCAAGACTAGCGGGGGAGAGACCCAGTACTTC.

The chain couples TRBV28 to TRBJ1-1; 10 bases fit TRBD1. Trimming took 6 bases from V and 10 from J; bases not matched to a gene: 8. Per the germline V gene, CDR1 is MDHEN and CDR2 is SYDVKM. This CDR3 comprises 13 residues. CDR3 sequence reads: CASRPGQGLRAFF. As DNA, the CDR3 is TGTGCCAGCAGACCGGGACAGGGGCTCCGAGCTTTCTTT.

CDR3 residues: CASSLGPNSPLHF. CDR3 in DNA: TGTGCCAGCAGCTTGGGGCCTAATTCACCCCTCCACTTT. The chain couples TRBV9 to TRBJ1-6, with D possibly TRBD1 on 5 matching bases. Germline V gives CDR1 SGDLS, CDR2 YYNGEE. The CDR3 runs 13 residues. Trimming removed 4 bases from V and 6 bases from J, with 8 bases in between. The whole variable domain, remainder taken from reference TRBV9 and TRBJ1-6, is DSGVTQTPKHLITATGQRVTLRCSPRSGDLSVYWYQQSLDQGLQFLIQYYNGEERAKGNILERFSAQQFPDLHSELNLSSLELGDSALYFCASSLGPNSPLHFGNGTRLTVT.

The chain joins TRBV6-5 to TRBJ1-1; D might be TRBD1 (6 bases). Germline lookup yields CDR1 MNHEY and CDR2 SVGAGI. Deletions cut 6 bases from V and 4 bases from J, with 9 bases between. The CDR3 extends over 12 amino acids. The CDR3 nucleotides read TGTGCCAGCAGCCAAGGGGGCACTGAAGCTTTCTTT. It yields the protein CASSQGGTEAFF.

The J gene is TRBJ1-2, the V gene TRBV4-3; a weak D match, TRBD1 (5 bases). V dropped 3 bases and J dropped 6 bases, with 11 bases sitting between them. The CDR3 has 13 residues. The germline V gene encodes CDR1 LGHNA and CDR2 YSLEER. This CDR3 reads CASSQSTANGYTF. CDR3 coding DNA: TGCGCCAGCAGCCAGTCGACAGCAAATGGCTACACCTTC.

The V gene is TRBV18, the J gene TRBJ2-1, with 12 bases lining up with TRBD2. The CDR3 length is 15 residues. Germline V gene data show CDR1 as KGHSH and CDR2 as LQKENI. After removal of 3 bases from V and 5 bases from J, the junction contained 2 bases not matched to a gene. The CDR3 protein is CASSPRTSGNNEQFF. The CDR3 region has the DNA TGTGCCAGCTCACCTCGGACTAGCGGGAACAATGAGCAGTTCTTC. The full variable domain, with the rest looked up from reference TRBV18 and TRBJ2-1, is NAGVMQNPRHLVRRRGQEARLRCSPMKGHSHVYWYRQLPEEGLKFMVYLQKENIIDESGMPKERFSAEFPKEGPSILRIQQVVRGDSAAYFCASSPRTSGNNEQFFGPGTRLTVL.

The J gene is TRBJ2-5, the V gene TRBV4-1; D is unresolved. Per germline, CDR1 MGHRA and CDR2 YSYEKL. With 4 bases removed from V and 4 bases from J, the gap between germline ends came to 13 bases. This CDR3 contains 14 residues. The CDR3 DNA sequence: TGCGCCAGCAGCCCAAGACTTAACCGAGAGACCCAGTACTTC. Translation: CASSPRLNRETQYF.

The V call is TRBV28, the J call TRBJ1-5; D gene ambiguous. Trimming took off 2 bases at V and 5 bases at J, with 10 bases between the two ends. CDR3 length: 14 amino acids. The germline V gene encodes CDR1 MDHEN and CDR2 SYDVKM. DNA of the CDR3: TGTGCCAGCAGTTTACCCCTCTCCTATCAGCCCCAGCATTTT. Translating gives CASSLPLSYQPQHF.

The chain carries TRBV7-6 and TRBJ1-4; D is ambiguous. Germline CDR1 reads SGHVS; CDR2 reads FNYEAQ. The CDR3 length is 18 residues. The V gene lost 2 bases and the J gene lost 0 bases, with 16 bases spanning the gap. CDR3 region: CASSLRHPSPATNEKLFF. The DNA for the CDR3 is TGTGCCAGCAGCTTACGTCACCCTTCACCAGCAACTAATGAAAAACTGTTTTTT.